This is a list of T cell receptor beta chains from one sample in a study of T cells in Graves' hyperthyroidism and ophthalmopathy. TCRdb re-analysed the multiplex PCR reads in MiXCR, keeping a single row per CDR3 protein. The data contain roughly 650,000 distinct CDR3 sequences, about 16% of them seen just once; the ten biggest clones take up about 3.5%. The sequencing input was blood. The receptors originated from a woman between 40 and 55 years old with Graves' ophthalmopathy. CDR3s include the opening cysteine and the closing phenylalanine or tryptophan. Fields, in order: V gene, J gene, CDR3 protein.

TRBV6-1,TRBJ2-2,CASSVPGDPGELFF
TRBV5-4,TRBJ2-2,CASSFGGGAGELFF
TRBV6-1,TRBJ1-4,CASIGGTNEKLFF
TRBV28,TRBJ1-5,CASSPIQGGSNQPQHF
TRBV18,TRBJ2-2,CASSLVVDAGELFF
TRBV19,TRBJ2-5,CASSGSSQETQYF
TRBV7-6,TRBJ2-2,CASSFSVTNTGELFF
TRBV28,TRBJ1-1,CASSPRTRVTEAFF
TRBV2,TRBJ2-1,CASSVEGPGTSYNEQFF
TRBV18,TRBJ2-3,CASSPQRQGTDTQYF
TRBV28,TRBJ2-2,CASSLPGLAVTGELFF
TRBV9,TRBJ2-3,CASSVAKTGNTDTQYF